The TCR beta chain described here comes from a study of shared clonotypes between healthy human individuals (dated by TCRdb to about 2020). A note on the overall study: Two women and a few men aged 18 to 49 years were included in the cohort. For each donor, three plates each were used for CD4 naive and CD4 memory, two plates were used for CD8 naive, and one plate was used for CD8 memory. Blood TCR repertoires of several healthy adults were deeply sequenced to estimate repertoire size and the extent of clonotype sharing between individuals. To increase sequencing depth and limit assay-specific biases, TCR repertoire library preparation and sequencing were carried out by different laboratories using diverse techniques. Per donor, leukapheresis produced somewhere between about 0.85 and 10 billion PBMCs.

Overall results and qualifications from the work: Only blood was sampled, and tissue TCR repertoires likely differ from those in blood. Even with the large sequencing depth, rarefaction of the sorted-subset datasets indicated that sequencing was incomplete. Because the study included only a small number of donors, the genetic and exposure-history diversity represented was limited. Clonotypes shared by all four sorted-subset donors showed higher generation probabilities than non-shared clonotypes. Around 5.4% of naive CD4, 3.5% of naive CD8, 2% to 2.5% of memory CD4, and 0.4% of memory CD8 clonotypes were shared across several donors. Pairwise subsampling indicated that sequencing depth was expected to affect the degree of clonotype sharing among donors. Estimated clonotype richness was generally larger for naive than for memory subsets.

Using the deep immunoSEQ assay, TCR CDR3 regions were amplified from genomic DNA by multiplex PCR. For each cell subset, the extracted genomic DNA was distributed evenly across all wells of several immunoSEQ 96-well plates, and each plate served as one replicate. For sorted subsets, around 200 ng genomic DNA, equal to 30,000 to 35,000 T cell genomes, was loaded into each replicate PCR. Purified libraries were measured with a Qubit 3.0 fluorometer, size-checked on a Bioanalyzer 2100, and measured again with the KAPA Library Quantification kit. Every immunoSEQ 96-well plate was sequenced on a dedicated single-read 150-cycle Illumina NextSeq 550 flow cell. The published analysis was carried out like this. Because only junctional sequences without quality scores were contained in the immunoSEQ output, filtering matching that applied to full-length reads could not be performed. Sequences were annotated with PyIR, a Python wrapper for IgBLAST v1.9, using IMGT germline references to assign V/J genes and CDR3. Any read was removed if the V/J assignment was weak (E-value above 1e-6), the CDR3 was missing, or the read contained stop codons, out-of-frame junctions, or ambiguous translated residues. A V3J clonotype was defined by an identical inferred V gene, J gene, and CDR3 amino acid sequence. Percentage overlap between repertoires was calculated by dividing the number of shared unique clonotypes by the size of the smaller repertoire. Repertoire richness was assessed with RTK rarefaction, the Chao1 estimator, and Recon v2.1 estimates of unobserved clonotypes. For all TCRbeta clonotypes obtained by the gDNA method from a few donors, generation probabilities were computed with OLGA. The source is immuneACCESS, and TCRdb retained only in-frame sequences with V and J called. Part of the clones is not carried over; for the studies checked, unresolved V genes explain less than half of this, and the remainder is unexplained. Clone size and the V and J calls come from that table; the DNA yielded D and trimming. The sample data list more than 2 million clones, and 85% to 95% of these were observed just once. The ten most abundant clones make up roughly 0.13% of the sample.

Donors were healthy HIV-negative adults with no recently reported acute infections or vaccinations. Only Caucasian adults living in Nashville, Tennessee, USA were represented among the donors. CD4+ T cells were enriched by magnetic negative selection; naive cells were then positively selected on CD45RA, and the negative fraction formed the memory subset. Blood was collected by leukapheresis, and PBMCs were isolated by Ficoll-Histopaque density gradient centrifugation and then cryopreserved in liquid nitrogen vapor phase. Analytical flow cytometry was used to check the purity and quantity of every magnetically sorted T cell population. From each sorted fraction, genomic DNA was isolated and quantified by UV absorbance on a Nanodrop 2000c. From its cysteine to its phenylalanine, the CDR3 spans 15 amino acids. Left in the record is the CDR3 DNA by itself, 45 bases read in frame from the first base. Via the germline V gene, CDR1 is SGHRS and CDR2 YFSETQ. V loses 1 base of germline sequence and J loses 0 bases, and the interval between the two ends is 8 bases.

About this clone itself: Its antigen remains unidentified. Per-base qualities were not stored, and no clone one base away is much larger. The identical CDR3 is also encoded by other nucleotide sequences in the sample.

Sequenced material: naive CD4+ T cells sorted from blood. Taken with the paper, the label for cell subset or site translates to: CD45RA+ positively selected. The rearrangement joined TRBV5-1 to TRBJ1-3, with the D gene uncertain. The TCR originated in a man aged 18 to 30 in good health. The CDR3 in this case is CASSLSGVSGNTIYF. The nucleotide sequence is TGCGCCAGCAGCTTGTCGGGAGTCTCTGGAAACACCATATATTTT.